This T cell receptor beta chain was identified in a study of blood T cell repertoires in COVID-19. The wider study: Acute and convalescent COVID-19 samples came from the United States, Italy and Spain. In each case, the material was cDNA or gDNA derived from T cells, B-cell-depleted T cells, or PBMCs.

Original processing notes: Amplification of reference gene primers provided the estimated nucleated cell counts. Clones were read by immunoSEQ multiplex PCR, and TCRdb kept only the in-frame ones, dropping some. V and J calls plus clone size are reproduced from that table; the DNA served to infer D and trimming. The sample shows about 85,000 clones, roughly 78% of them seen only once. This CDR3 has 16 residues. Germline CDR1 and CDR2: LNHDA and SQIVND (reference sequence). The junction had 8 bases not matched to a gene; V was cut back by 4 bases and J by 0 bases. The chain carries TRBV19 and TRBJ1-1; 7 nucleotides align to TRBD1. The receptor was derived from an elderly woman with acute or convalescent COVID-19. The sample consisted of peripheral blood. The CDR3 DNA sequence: TGTGCCAGTAGTAAGAAAACCGGGACAGTGAACACTGAAGCTTTCTTT. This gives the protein CASSKKTGTVNTEAFF. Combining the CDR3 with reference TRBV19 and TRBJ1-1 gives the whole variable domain DGGITQSPKYLFRKEGQNVTLSCEQNLNHDAMYWYRQDPGQGLRLIYYSQIVNDFQKGDIAEGYSVSREKKESFPLTVTSAQKNPTAFYLCASSKKTGTVNTEAFFGQGTRLTVV.